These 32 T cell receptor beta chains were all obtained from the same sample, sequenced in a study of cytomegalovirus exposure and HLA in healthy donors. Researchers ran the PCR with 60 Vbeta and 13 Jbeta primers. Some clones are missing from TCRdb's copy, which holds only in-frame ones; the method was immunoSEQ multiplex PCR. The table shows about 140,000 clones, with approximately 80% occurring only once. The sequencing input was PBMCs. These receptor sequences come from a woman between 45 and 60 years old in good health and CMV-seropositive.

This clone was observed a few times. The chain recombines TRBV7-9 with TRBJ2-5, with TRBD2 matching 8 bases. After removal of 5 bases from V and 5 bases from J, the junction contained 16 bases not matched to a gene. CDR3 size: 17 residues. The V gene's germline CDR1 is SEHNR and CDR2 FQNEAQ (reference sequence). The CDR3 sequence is CASSDLKRRGVEETQYF. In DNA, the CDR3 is TGTGCCAGCAGCGATCTTAAGAGGCGGGGGGTGGAGGAGACCCAGTACTTC.

CDR3 DNA: TGTGCCAGCTCGGCCGGGACAGGGGACTACGAGCAGTACTTC. It is translated as CASSAGTGDYEQYF. The genes are TRBV18 and TRBJ2-7; 10 nucleotides agree with TRBD1. Germline values: CDR1 KGHSH, CDR2 LQKENI. CDR3 length equals 14 residues. Trimming at V came to 6 bases and at J to 3 bases, leaving 5 bases not matched to a gene.

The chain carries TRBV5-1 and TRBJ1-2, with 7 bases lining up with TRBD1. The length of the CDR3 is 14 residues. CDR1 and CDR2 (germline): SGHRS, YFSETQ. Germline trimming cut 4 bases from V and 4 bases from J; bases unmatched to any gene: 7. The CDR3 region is CASSGMTGSYGYTF. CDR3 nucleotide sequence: TGCGCCAGCAGCGGGATGACAGGGAGCTATGGCTACACCTTC. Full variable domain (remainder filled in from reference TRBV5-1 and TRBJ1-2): KAGVTQTPRYLIKTRGQQVTLSCSPISGHRSVSWYQQTPGQGLQFLFEYFSETQRNKGNFPGRFSGRQFSNSRSEMNVSTLELGDSALYLCASSGMTGSYGYTFGSGTRLTVV.

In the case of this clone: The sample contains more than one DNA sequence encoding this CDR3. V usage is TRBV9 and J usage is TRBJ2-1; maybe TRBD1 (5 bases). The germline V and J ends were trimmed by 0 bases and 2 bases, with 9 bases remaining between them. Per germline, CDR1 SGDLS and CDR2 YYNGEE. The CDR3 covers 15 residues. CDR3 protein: CASSVGQGTYNEQFF. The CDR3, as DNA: TGTGCCAGCAGCGTAGGGCAGGGAACCTACAATGAGCAGTTCTTC.

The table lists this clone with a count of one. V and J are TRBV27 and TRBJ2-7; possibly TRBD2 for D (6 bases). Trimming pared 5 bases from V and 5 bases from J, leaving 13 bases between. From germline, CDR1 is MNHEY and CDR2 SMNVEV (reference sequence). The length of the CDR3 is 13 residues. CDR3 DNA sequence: TGTGCCAGCAGTCCCGGGGGTGGGGACGAGCAGTACTTC. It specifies CASSPGGGDEQYF.

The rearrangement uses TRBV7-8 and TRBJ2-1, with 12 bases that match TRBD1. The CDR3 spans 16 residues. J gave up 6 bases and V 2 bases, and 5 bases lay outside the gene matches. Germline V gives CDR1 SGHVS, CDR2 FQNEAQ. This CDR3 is CASSLTGTGGSNEQFF. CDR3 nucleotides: TGTGCCAGCAGCTTAACCGGGACAGGGGGCTCCAATGAGCAGTTCTTC.

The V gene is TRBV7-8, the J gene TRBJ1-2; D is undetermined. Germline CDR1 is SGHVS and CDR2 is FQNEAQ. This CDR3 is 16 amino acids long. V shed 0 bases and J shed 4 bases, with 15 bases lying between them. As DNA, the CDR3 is TGTGCCAGCAGCTTAGCGACGGCGGCAGTTTCCTATGGCTACACCTTC. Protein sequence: CASSLATAAVSYGYTF. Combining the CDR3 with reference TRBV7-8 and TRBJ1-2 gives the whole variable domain GAGVSQSPRYKVAKRGQDVALRCDPISGHVSLFWYQQALGQGPEFLTYFQNEAQLDKSGLPSDRFFAERPEGSVSTLKIQRTQQEDSAVYLCASSLATAAVSYGYTFGSGTRLTVV.

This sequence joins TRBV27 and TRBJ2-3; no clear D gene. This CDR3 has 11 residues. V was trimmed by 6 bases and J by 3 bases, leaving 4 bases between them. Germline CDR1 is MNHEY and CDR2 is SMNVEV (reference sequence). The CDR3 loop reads CASRSTDTQYF. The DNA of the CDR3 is TGTGCCAGCAGGTCGACAGATACGCAGTATTTT.

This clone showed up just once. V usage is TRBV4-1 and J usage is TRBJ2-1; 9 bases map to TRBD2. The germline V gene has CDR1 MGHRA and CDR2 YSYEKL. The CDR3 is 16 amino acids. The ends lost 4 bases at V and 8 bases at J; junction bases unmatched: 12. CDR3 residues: CASSPVEAGGPHEQFF. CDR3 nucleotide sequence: TGCGCCAGCAGCCCCGTGGAGGCGGGGGGGCCGCATGAGCAGTTCTTC.

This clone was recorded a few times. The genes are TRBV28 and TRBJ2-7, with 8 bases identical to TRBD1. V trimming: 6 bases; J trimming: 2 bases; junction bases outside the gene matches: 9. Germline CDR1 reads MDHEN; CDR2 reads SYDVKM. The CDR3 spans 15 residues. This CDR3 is CASRPAGGLTYEQYF. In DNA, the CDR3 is TGTGCCAGCAGACCGGCAGGGGGCCTTACCTACGAGCAGTACTTC.

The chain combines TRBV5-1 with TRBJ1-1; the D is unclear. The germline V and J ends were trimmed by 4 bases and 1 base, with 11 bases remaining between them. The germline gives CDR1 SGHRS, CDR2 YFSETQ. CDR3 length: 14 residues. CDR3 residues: CASSRGTGNTEAFF. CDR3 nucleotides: TGCGCCAGCAGCCGGGGAACGGGGAACACTGAAGCTTTCTTT.

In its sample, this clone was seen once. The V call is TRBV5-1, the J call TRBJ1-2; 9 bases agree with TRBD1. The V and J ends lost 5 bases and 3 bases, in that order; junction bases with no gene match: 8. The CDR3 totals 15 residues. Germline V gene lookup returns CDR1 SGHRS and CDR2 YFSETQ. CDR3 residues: CASRTVRDRDYGYTF. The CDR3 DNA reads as TGCGCCAGCAGAACAGTCCGGGACAGGGACTATGGCTACACCTTC.

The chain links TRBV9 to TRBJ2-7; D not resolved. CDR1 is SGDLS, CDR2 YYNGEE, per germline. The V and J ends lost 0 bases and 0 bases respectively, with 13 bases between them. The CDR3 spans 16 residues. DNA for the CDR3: TGTGCCAGCAGCGTAGGCAATAGTCCTCTCTCCTACGAGCAGTACTTC. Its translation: CASSVGNSPLSYEQYF.

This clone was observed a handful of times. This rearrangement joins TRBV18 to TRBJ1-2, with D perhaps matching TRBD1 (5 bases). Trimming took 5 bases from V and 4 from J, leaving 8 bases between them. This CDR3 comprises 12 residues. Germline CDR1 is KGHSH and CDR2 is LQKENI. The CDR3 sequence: CASSTGVYGYTF. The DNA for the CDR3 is TGTGCCAGCTCAACGGGGGTCTATGGCTACACCTTC.

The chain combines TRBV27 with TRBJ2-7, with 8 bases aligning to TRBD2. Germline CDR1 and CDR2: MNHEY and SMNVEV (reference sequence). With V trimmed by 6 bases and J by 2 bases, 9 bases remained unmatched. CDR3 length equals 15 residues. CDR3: CASSSPGAGAYEQYF. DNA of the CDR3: TGTGCCAGCAGCTCGCCGGGAGCGGGGGCCTACGAGCAGTACTTC.

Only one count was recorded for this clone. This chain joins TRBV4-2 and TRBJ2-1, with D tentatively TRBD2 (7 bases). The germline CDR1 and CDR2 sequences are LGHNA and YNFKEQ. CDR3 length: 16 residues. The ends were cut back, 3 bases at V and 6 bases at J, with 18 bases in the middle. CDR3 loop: CASSQDLWGGRNEQFF. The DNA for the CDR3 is TGTGCCAGCAGCCAGGATTTGTGGGGGGGGCGCAATGAGCAGTTCTTC.

Here the CDR3 DNA reads TGTGCCAGCAGCTTAACGTACAGCCACGAGCAGTACTTC. Amino acid sequence: CASSLTYSHEQYF. The J gene is TRBJ2-5, the V gene TRBV7-3; D ambiguous. The DNA end lines up better with TRBJ2-7; the J call may be wrong. The CDR3 runs 13 residues. Germline CDR1 and CDR2: SGHTA and FQGTGA.

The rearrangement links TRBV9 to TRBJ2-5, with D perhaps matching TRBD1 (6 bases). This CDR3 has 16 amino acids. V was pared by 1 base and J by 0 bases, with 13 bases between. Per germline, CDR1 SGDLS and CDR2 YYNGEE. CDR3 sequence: CASSVLGDTYQETQYF. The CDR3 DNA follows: TGTGCCAGCAGCGTACTCGGGGACACGTACCAAGAGACCCAGTACTTC.

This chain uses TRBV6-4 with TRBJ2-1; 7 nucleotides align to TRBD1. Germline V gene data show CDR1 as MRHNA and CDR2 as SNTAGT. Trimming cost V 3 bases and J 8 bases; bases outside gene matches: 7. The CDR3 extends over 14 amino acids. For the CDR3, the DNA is TGTGCCAGCAGTGAGGACAGGCTGGGGGATGAGCAGTTCTTC. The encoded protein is CASSEDRLGDEQFF.

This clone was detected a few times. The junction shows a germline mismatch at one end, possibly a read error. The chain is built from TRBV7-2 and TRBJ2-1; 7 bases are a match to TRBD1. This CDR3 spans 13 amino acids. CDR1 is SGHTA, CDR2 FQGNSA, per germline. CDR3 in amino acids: CASSREVQDRPIF. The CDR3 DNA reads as TGTGCCAGCAGCCGAGAGGTCCAGGACAGGCCGATCTTC.

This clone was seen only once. In nucleotides, the CDR3 is TGTGCCAGCAGCGTAGGGCACGCAGCAACTAATGAAAAACTGTTTTTT. It specifies CASSVGHAATNEKLFF. This chain connects TRBV9 to TRBJ1-4; no clear D. CDR1 is SGDLS and CDR2 is YYNGEE in the germline V gene. Trimming removed 0 bases at V and 0 bases at J, with 9 bases between. The CDR3 runs to 16 residues.

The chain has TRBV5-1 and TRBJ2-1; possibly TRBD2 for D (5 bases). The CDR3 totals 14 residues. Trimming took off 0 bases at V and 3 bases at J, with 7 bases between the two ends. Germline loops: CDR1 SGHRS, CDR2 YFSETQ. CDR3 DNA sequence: TGCGCCAGCAGCTTGGATGGAGGCTACAATGAGCAGTTCTTC. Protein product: CASSLDGGYNEQFF.

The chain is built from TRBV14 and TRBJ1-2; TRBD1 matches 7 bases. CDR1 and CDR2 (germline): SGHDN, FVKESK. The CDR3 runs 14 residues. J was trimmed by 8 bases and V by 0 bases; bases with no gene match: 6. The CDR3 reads CASSQDWAGGGYTF. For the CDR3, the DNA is TGTGCCAGCAGCCAAGATTGGGCAGGGGGAGGCTACACCTTC.

The CDR3: CASSKGVTGTGVEQYF. The CDR3 coding sequence is TGTGCCAGTAGTAAGGGGGTCACCGGGACAGGGGTCGAGCAGTACTTC. The rearrangement links TRBV19 to TRBJ2-7; 10 positions match TRBD1. The ends lost 4 bases at V and 6 bases at J; junction bases unmatched: 12. CDR3 length: 16 amino acids. Germline V gene sequence: CDR1 LNHDA, CDR2 SQIVND (reference sequence).

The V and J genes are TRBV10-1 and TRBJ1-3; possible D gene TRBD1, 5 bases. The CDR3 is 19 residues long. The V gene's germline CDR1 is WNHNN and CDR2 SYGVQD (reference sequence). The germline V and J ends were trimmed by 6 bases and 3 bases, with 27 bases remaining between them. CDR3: CASSTDRRLGGFNGNTIYF. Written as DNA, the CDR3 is TGCGCCAGCAGCACAGATAGAAGACTTGGGGGGTTCAATGGAAACACCATATATTTT.

The CDR3 is CASSLSSGGWDEQFF. The DNA of the CDR3 is TGTGCCAGCAGCTTATCTAGCGGGGGGTGGGATGAGCAGTTCTTC. V usage is TRBV5-5 and J usage is TRBJ2-1; TRBD2 agrees at 11 bases. Trimming cost V 2 bases and J 8 bases; bases outside gene matches: 6. Germline assignment: CDR1 SGHKS and CDR2 YYEKEE (reference sequence). The CDR3 consists of 15 residues. Variable domain in full (rest from reference TRBV5-5 and TRBJ2-1): DAGVTQSPTHLIKTRGQQVTLRCSPISGHKSVSWYQQVLGQGPQFIFQYYEKEERGRGNFPDRFSARQFPNYSSELNVNALLLGDSALYLCASSLSSGGWDEQFFGPGTRLTVL.

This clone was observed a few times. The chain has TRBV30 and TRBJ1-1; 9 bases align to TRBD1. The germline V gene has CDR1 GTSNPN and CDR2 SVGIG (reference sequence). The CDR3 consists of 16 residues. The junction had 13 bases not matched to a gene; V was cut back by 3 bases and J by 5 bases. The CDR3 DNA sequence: TGTGCCTGGAGCCCCCCCCGGGACAGGGTATGGACTGAAGCTTTCTTT. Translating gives CAWSPPRDRVWTEAFF.

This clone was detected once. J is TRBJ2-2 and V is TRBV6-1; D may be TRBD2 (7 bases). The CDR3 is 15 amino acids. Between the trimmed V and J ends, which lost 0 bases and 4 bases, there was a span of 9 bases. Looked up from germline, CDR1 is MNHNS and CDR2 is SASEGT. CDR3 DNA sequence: TGTGCCAGCAGTGAAGCGGGGGGGCCCACCGGGGAGCTGTTTTTT. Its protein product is CASSEAGGPTGELFF.

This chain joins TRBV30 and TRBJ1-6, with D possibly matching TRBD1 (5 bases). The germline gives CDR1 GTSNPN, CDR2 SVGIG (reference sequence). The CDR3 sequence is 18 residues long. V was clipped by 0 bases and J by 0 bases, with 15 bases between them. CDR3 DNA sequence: TGTGCCTGGAGTGTACGGGGGGGGGAGAGCTCCTATAATTCACCCCTCCACTTT. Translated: CAWSVRGGESSYNSPLHF.

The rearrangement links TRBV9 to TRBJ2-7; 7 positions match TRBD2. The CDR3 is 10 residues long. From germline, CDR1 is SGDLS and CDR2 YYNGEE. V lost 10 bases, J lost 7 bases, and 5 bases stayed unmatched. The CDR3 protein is CAGGGWEQYF. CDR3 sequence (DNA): TGTGCCGGGGGGGGGTGGGAGCAGTACTTC. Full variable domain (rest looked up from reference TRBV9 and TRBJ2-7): DSGVTQTPKHLITATGQRVTLRCSPRSGDLSVYWYQQSLDQGLQFLIQYYNGEERAKGNILERFSAQQFPDLHSELNLSSLELGDSALYFCAGGGWEQYFGPGTRLTVT.

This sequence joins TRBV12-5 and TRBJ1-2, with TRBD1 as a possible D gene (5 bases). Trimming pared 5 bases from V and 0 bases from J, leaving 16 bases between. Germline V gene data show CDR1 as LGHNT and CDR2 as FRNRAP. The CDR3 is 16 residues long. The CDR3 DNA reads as TGTGCTAGTGGTGGTAGCGGAGGGGACCCTAACTATGGCTACACCTTC. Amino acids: CASGGSGGDPNYGYTF.

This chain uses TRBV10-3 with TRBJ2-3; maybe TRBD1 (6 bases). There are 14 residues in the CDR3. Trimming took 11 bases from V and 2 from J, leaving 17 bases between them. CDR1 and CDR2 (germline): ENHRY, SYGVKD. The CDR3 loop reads CALSGGGFTDTQYF. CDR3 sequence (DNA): TGTGCCTTGTCAGGTGGGGGCTTCACAGATACGCAGTATTTT.